This TCR beta chain was documented in a study of T cells in Graves' hyperthyroidism and ophthalmopathy (dated by TCRdb to about 2019). Turning to the overall study: Peripheral blood samples were taken at the time of initial diagnosis, prior to any treatment. The paper reports TCR Vbeta CDR3 sequencing of about 140 peripheral blood samples: fewer than 50 ophthalmopathy, fewer than 80 hyperthyroidism and around 17 progressor patients. An independent validation cohort of around 19 hyperthyroidism patients and about 15 patients who later progressed to ophthalmopathy tested prospective prediction of ophthalmopathy. To identify TCR V-J signatures that set the groups apart, the researchers used a discovery cohort of 95 to 100 patients, made up of some 41 with Graves' ophthalmopathy and some 55 with stable Graves' hyperthyroidism. In addition, the study compared T-cell repertoires in thyroid tissue and in blood from about six Graves' hyperthyroidism patients. Following sampling, methimazole starting at 30 mg daily was given to hyperthyroidism patients, and high-dose intravenous methylprednisolone was given to ophthalmopathy patients. The roughly 91 discovery patients were randomly split 7:3 into training and test sets. Results and caveats for the whole study, not just this receptor: In cross-validation, a model built on a 13 V-J signature told ophthalmopathy apart from stable hyperthyroidism with approximately 90% sensitivity and around 84% specificity, and in testing the same model reached 80%/75%. Sample size was not statistically predetermined, and blinding of investigators to group allocation was not performed. In validation, progression to ophthalmopathy was predicted by the model with about 70% sensitivity and 72% to 85% specificity, a median of around 6.5 months before onset. Blood samples also contained most of the expanded thyroid clonotypes (frequency above 0.001), which suggests that blood repertoires may reflect thyroid immune responses.

Amplification of TCR beta CDR3 regions was carried out from RNA transcripts. For the first round of RT-PCR on the TCR CDR3, the HTBI primer set was used together with the Qiagen OneStep RT-PCR kit. A second multiplex PCR round built the libraries, followed by size selection and purification. Libraries were sequenced paired-end with 100 bp reads on an Illumina HiSeq2000. The authors' analysis ran thus. Raw data were processed with SOAPnuke, discarding reads with adapters, uncalled bases, mean Phred below 15, or no exact constant-primer or identifier match. High-quality paired reads were merged using COPE v1.2.5, and each unique nucleotide sequence was defined as a clonotype. MiTCR v1.1 was used to align the clonotypes against IMGT TRBV, TRBD and TRBJ reference segments. The analysis was restricted to V-J combinations with a frequency above 0.0001, which together covered 99.2% of the repertoires. The TCS score was defined as F50 (clonal expansion) divided by E x V (chaos), with BLOSUM62-based TCRdist calculated between CDR3 peptides within each V-J. Welch's t-statistics and random forest reduced roughly 530 V-J features to under 15, which were used in a naive Bayes classifier (R e1071). The public reads were reanalyzed by TCRdb: fastp trimming at Q25, MiXCR alignment, in-frame beta chains only. Duplicate CDR3 protein sequences are folded into a single record with the most common DNA and genes. What appears here as the V and J calls and clone size reflects TCRdb's work, not the paper's. The sample includes 200,000 or so distinct CDR3 sequences, with 17% observed a single time. In total, the top ten clones hold more than 50% of the sample.

CDR1 SGHRS and CDR2 YFSETQ are derived from the germline V gene. Counted from cysteine to phenylalanine, this CDR3 has 14 amino acids. Of the read, only the CDR3 DNA is kept; its 42 bases are in frame from base 1. Unmatched junction bases come to 6, with V trimmed by 5 bases and J by 5 bases. This clonotype has a handful of counts. What this receptor recognizes is not known. No base quality values were provided; no much bigger clone lies one nucleotide off. A patient counted as having stable Graves' hyperthyroidism if no progression to ophthalmopathy occurred over 18 months of follow-up. The hyperthyroidism patients were between 18 and 65 years old and newly diagnosed, with a disease duration of less than 2 months. Exclusion was applied to patients with uncontrolled infections, other autoimmune diseases, pregnancy or lactation. Clinical symptoms, serum thyroxine and TRAb, thyroid ultrasound, and orbital computed tomography formed the basis for the diagnoses. Ficoll-Paque density gradient centrifugation was used to isolate PBMCs from about 10 ml of fresh peripheral blood. Total RNA was extracted using Trizol reagent, and RNA quality was assessed on an Agilent 2100 Bioanalyzer.

Sequencing input: blood. This TCR came from a woman aged 45 to 65 with Graves' hyperthyroidism. The sequence joins TRBV5-1 to TRBJ2-1, and 8 bases in between align with TRBD2. The bases are TGCGCCAGCAGGTTTAGCGGGACAAACAATGAGCAGTTCTTC. This is translated as CASRFSGTNNEQFF.